This T cell receptor beta chain derives from a study of glioma-infiltrating T cells after dendritic cell vaccination. Study details: Patients had newly diagnosed or recurrent glioblastoma and received dendritic cell vaccines.

Time point denoted: after dendritic cell vaccination, including at tumor progression/relapse. TCRB CDR3 was amplified from 2 ug genomic DNA or less. The primer mix had 60 V beta and 13 J beta primers. The method was immunoSEQ multiplex PCR; TCRdb's version includes in-frame clones alone and lacks a portion of them. Of around 10,000 clones listed, roughly 80% are singletons. The CDR3 loop spans 14 amino acids. Germline CDR1 SQVTM, CDR2 ANQGSEA. V shed 6 bases and J 4 bases; nucleotides not matched to a gene: 10. The receptor was derived from a human donor with glioblastoma. The sequenced sample was blood, obtained after dendritic cell vaccination. The V and J genes are TRBV29-1 and TRBJ1-2; 8 bases are a match to TRBD1. The CDR3, as DNA: TGCAGCGTGGACCTCGCAGGGGGCGTCTATGGCTACACCTTC. Translation: CSVDLAGGVYGYTF.